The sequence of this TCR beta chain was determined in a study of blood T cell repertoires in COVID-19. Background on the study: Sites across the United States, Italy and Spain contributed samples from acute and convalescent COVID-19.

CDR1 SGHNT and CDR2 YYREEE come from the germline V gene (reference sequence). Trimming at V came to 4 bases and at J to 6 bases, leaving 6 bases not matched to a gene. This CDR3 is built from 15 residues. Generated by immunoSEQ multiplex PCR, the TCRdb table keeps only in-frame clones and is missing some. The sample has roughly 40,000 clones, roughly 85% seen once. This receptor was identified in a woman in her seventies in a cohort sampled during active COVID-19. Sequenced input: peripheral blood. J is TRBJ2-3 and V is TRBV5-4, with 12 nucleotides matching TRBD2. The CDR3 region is CASSRGLAGYDTQYF. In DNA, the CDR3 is TGTGCCAGCAGCCGAGGACTAGCGGGGTATGATACGCAGTATTTT.